The text below deals with one T cell receptor (beta chain). What it recognizes is unknown. The sample comes from a study of cytomegalovirus exposure and HLA in healthy donors. The study's findings and limits: The study put roughly 160 TCR beta chains on its list as cytomegalovirus-associated. Productive rates of about 87% or about 30% were seen for most TCR beta V segments in an earlier analysis.

60 Vbeta and 13 Jbeta primers were used in PCR. The protocol was immunoSEQ multiplex PCR, while the TCRdb copy is restricted to in-frame clones and leaves out a portion. The sample carries some 78,000 clones, 65% to 80% recorded once. The germline V and J ends were trimmed by 2 bases and 2 bases, with 11 bases remaining between them. The germline V gene has CDR1 MNHEY and CDR2 SMNVEV (reference sequence). CDR3 length equals 15 residues. The rearrangement joins TRBV27 to TRBJ2-3; perhaps TRBD2 as D (5 bases). This sequence was found in a woman in her forties in good health and CMV-seropositive. What was sequenced was PBMCs. The CDR3 nucleotides are TGTGCCAGCAGTTTACGCGGGCGGTACACAGATACGCAGTATTTT. Amino acids: CASSLRGRYTDTQYF.